This T cell receptor (beta chain) was sequenced for a study of follicular helper T cells after annual influenza vaccination. Study in general: For some subjects, blood spans the 2013-2014, 2014-2015 and 2015-2016 annual vaccinations. General study findings and limits: ICOS+CD38+ cTfh clonality change tracked circulating plasmablast frequency change. Most later recoveries of Day 7 ICOS+CD38+ clones were ICOS-CD38- cTfh.

Time point noted: 2014-2015 season, pre-vaccination. Vaccine contraindications, substance abuse, HIV/AIDS, active malignancy and active illness excluded donors. This clone has just a few counts. Its antigen remains unidentified. TCRdb keeps only in-frame clones here, not all; method: immunoSEQ multiplex PCR. Here the sample spans 27,000 or so clones, about 82% being singletons. Trimming shortened V by 2 bases and J by 0 bases, and 10 bases separated the two germline ends. Germline V gives CDR1 KGHSH, CDR2 LQKENI. The CDR3 runs 15 residues. This chain joins TRBV18 and TRBJ1-1; D not resolved. The receptor comes from an adult who received the influenza vaccine. Sequencing used CXCR5+ CD38- circulating T follicular helper cells from blood, obtained on the day of influenza vaccination. As for subset: circulating Tfh, non-naive CD4+CXCR5+PD-1+ (ICOS+CD38+ or ICOS-CD38-). The CDR3 is CASSPATGMNTEAFF. For the CDR3, the DNA is TGTGCCAGCTCACCAGCCACCGGGATGAACACTGAAGCTTTCTTT.